This passage covers 4 T cell receptor beta chains from one sample sequenced in a study of T cell responses to AZD1222 COVID-19 vaccine listed by TCRdb under 2021. Receptors were amplified or captured by the immunoSEQ multiplex PCR assay. The clones in this table, taken by TCRdb from immuneACCESS, are in-frame only. Not every clone is retained; where verified, under half of the shortfall comes from an unresolved V gene, and the cause of the rest is unknown. This sample is represented by about 140,000 clones; about 89% of them were singletons. Approximately 4.5% of the sample goes to the ten largest clones. Reading the label with the study, this specimen's time point is: baseline before first vaccination. The sequencing used peripheral blood, collected on day 0 of AZD1222 vaccination. The receptor set was obtained from an adult in good health.

The rearrangement joins TRBV6-1 to TRBJ1-5; D ambiguous. The CDR3 is made up of 14 amino acids. Trimming took 2 bases from V and 1 from J, leaving 6 bases between them. Germline lookup yields CDR1 MNHNS and CDR2 SASEGT. The CDR3 DNA reads as TGTGCCAGCAGTGAACTGTGGAGCAATCAGCCCCAGCATTTT. It translates to CASSELWSNQPQHF.

This chain connects TRBV2 to TRBJ1-6, with D perhaps matching TRBD1 (5 bases). Germline lookup yields CDR1 SNHLY and CDR2 FYNNEI. V was trimmed by 7 bases and J by 10 bases, leaving 11 bases between them. The CDR3 runs to 12 residues. The CDR3 here is CASKEGRSPLHF. The CDR3 DNA follows: TGTGCCAGCAAGGAGGGGAGGTCACCCCTCCACTTT.

The V gene is TRBV30, the J gene TRBJ2-6, with D maybe TRBD2 (7 bases). Per the germline V gene, CDR1 is GTSNPN and CDR2 is SVGIG (reference sequence). The CDR3 is 17 residues long. The V and J ends lost 3 bases and 0 bases respectively, with 15 bases between them. CDR3 amino acids: CAWSPGGGGSGANVLTF. The CDR3 region has the DNA TGTGCCTGGAGCCCTGGGGGAGGGGGCTCTGGGGCCAACGTCCTGACTTTC.

The chain employs TRBV5-6 and TRBJ1-1, with D maybe TRBD1 (6 bases). V was clipped by 0 bases and J by 1 base, with 10 bases between them. This CDR3 is built from 15 residues. Germline lookup yields CDR1 SGHDT and CDR2 YYEEEE. CDR3 bases: TGTGCCAGCAGCTTGGATGGGGGCGCGAACACTGAAGCTTTCTTT. It encodes CASSLDGGANTEAFF.